The 2 T cell receptor beta chains listed next were all sequenced from one sample in a study of PD-1 blockade in classical Hodgkin lymphoma. The sample's time point: cycle 4 day 1 (C4D1), after five to seven weeks of nivolumab. All the patients suffered relapse after autologous stem cell transplantation, and brentuximab vedotin exposure differed. The method was immunoSEQ multiplex PCR; TCRdb's version includes in-frame clones alone and lacks a portion of them. Among 90,000 to 140,000 clones listed, over 85% were seen once. The sample in question was peripheral blood mononuclear cells (PBMCs), obtained before the fourth cycle of nivolumab. The receptor set was obtained from a human donor with classical Hodgkin lymphoma.

V gene TRBV7-6 combines with J gene TRBJ1-4, with 8 bases fitting TRBD1. Losses at the gene ends were 5 bases for V and 4 bases for J; bases not matched to a gene: 3. Per germline, CDR1 SGHVS and CDR2 FNYEAQ. This CDR3 spans 14 amino acids. The CDR3 DNA sequence: TGTGCCAGCAGCGCAACAGGGGGTAATGAAAAACTGTTTTTT. This gives the protein CASSATGGNEKLFF.

V usage is TRBV19 and J usage is TRBJ1-1; D is perhaps TRBD1 (6 bases). Trimming took 6 bases from V and 2 from J, leaving 16 bases between them. The CDR3 sequence is 15 residues long. CDR1 LNHDA and CDR2 SQIVND come from the germline V gene (reference sequence). The CDR3 protein is CASSSYPGTNTEAFF. Written as DNA, the CDR3 is TGTGCCAGTAGCTCGTATCCAGGGACAAACACTGAAGCTTTCTTT. Complete variable domain (other parts from reference TRBV19 and TRBJ1-1): DGGITQSPKYLFRKEGQNVTLSCEQNLNHDAMYWYRQDPGQGLRLIYYSQIVNDFQKGDIAEGYSVSREKKESFPLTVTSAQKNPTAFYLCASSSYPGTNTEAFFGQGTRLTVV.